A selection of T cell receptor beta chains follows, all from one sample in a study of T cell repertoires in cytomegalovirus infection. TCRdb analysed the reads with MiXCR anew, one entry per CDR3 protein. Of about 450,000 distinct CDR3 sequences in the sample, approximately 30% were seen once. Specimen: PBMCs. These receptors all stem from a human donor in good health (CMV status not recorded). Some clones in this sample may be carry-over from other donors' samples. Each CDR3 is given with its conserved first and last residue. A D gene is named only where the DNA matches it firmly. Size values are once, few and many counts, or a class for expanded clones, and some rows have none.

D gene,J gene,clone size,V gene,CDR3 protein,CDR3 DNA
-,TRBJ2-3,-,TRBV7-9,CASSFPGAAIKF,TGTGCCAGCAGCTTTCCTGGCGCGGCCATTAAGTTT
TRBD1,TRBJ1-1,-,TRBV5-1,CASSLKGTGEAFF,TGCGCCAGCAGCTTGAAGGGGACAGGTGAAGCTTTCTTT
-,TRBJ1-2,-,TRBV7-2,CASSFESRRGYTF,TGTGCCAGCAGCTTTGAGAGCAGGAGAGGCTACACCTTC
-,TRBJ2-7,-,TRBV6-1,CASSPPAGYEQYF,TGTGCCAGCAGCCCTCCGGCGGGCTACGAGCAGTACTTC
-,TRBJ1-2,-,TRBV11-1,CASSLGPNNYGYTF,TGTGCCAGCAGCTTGGGGCCTAATAACTATGGCTACACCTTC
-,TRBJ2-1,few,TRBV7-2,CAGTVYNEQFF,TGTGCCGGGACGGTTTACAATGAGCAGTTCTTC
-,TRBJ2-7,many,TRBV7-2,CASSFSDREQYF,TGTGCCAGCAGTTTTTCCGACAGAGAGCAGTACTTC
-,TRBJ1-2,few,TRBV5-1,CASSFSGGDYGYTF,TGCGCCAGCAGCTTTTCGGGAGGCGACTATGGCTACACCTTC
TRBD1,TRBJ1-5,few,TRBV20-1,CSAWTGGMGNQPQHF,TGCAGTGCATGGACAGGTGGAATGGGCAATCAGCCCCAGCATTTT
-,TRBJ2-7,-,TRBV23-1,CASSQTLRDTSCEQYF,TGCGCCAGCAGTCAAACCCTCCGGGACACCAGTTGCGAGCAGTACTTC
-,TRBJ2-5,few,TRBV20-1,CSAPPGRGETQYF,TGCAGTGCCCCACCGGGAAGGGGTGAGACCCAGTACTTC